This TCR beta chain originates from a study of cytomegalovirus exposure and HLA in healthy donors. Study summary: Sequencing of roughly 180 million T cells in an earlier analysis found 95 million to 120 million unique TCR beta sequences. Findings of the study overall: Usually a TCR sequence was rare, but some public TCRs were found in many donors. Cytomegalovirus association was assigned to around 150 TCR beta chains.

Likely unrecorded immune exposures existed in these nominally healthy donors. PCR involved 60 Vbeta and 13 Jbeta primers. Sequenced by immunoSEQ multiplex PCR; TCRdb stores in-frame clones only, minus some. The table records roughly 150,000 clones, around 80% of them present only once. This CDR3 comprises 15 residues. J gave up 3 bases and V 4 bases, and 6 bases lay outside the gene matches. In germline, CDR1 is GTSNPN, CDR2 SVGIG (reference sequence). As for this clone: Antigen specificity is unknown.

The source material was PBMCs. This clonotype was obtained from a male donor in good health and CMV-seropositive. V is TRBV30 and J is TRBJ2-2, with 9 bases lining up with TRBD1. This CDR3 is CAWNAGTGYTGELFF. Here the CDR3 DNA reads TGTGCCTGGAATGCCGGGACAGGGTACACCGGGGAGCTGTTTTTT.